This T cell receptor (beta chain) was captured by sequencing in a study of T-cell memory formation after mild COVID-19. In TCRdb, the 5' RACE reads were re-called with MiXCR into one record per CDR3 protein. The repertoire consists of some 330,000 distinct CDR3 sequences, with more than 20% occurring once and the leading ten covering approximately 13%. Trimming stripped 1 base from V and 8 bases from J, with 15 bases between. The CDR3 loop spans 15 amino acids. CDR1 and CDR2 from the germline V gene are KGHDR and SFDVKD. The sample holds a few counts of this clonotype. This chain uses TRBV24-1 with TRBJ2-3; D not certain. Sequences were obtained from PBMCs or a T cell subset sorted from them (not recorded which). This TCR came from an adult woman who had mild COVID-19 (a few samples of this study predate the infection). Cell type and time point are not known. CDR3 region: CATSDFGARAGTQYF. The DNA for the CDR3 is TGTGCCACCAGTGATTTTGGCGCGCGCGCAGGTACGCAGTATTTT.